One and the same sample provided the 29 T cell receptor beta chains below, sequenced in a study of T cells in Graves' hyperthyroidism and ophthalmopathy. RNA transcripts provided the source from which TCR beta CDR3 regions were amplified. The study used the HTBI primer set for a first-round RT-PCR of the TCR CDR3. TCRdb processed the multiplex PCR reads anew with MiXCR; each CDR3 protein has one entry. The top ten hold 16% of the sample, which has about 770,000 distinct CDR3 sequences, under 20% seen once. Input material: blood. Receptor source: a woman between 50 and 59 years old with Graves' hyperthyroidism that later progressed to Graves' ophthalmopathy.

This clonotype was seen repeatedly, ten times or more. This chain joins TRBV20-1 and TRBJ1-5, with 9 positions matching TRBD1. Germline CDR1 is DFQATT and CDR2 is SNEGSKA (reference sequence). This CDR3 is 14 amino acids long. Germline trimming cut 5 bases from V and 2 bases from J; bases unmatched to any gene: 4. The CDR3 is CSAGGQGGNQPQHF. The CDR3 DNA sequence: TGCAGTGCTGGGGGACAGGGTGGCAATCAGCCCCAGCATTTT.

The chain carries TRBV15 and TRBJ2-3; 9 nucleotides line up with TRBD1. This CDR3 has 15 amino acids. V shed 1 base, J shed 2 bases, and the junction held 1 base outside the gene matches. Looked up from germline, CDR1 is LNHNV and CDR2 is YYDKDF (reference sequence). The CDR3 is CATSRGDRVTDTQYF. As DNA, the CDR3 is TGTGCCACCAGCAGAGGGGACAGGGTCACAGATACGCAGTATTTT.

In its sample, this clonotype was seen many times. This chain uses TRBV20-1 with TRBJ2-1; D might be TRBD1 or TRBD2, each matching 7 bases. V was cut by 6 bases and J by 2 bases, with 11 bases left in between. Per germline, CDR1 DFQATT and CDR2 SNEGSKA (reference sequence). There are 13 residues in the CDR3. The CDR3 region is CSAPGGAYNEQFF. CDR3 in DNA: TGCAGTGCCCCAGGGGGGGCCTACAATGAGCAGTTCTTC.

The J gene is TRBJ1-2, the V gene TRBV20-1; 12 nucleotides align to TRBD1. Germline lookup yields CDR1 DFQATT and CDR2 SNEGSKA (reference sequence). V dropped 6 bases and J dropped 6; count of bases not matched to a gene: 11. The CDR3 sequence is 15 residues long. CDR3 amino acids: CSAAGDRGRRDGYTF. CDR3 coding DNA: TGCAGTGCGGCAGGGGACAGGGGGCGACGGGATGGCTACACCTTC.

This clonotype was picked up many times. The V and J genes are TRBV3-1 and TRBJ1-1; tentatively, D is TRBD1 (6 bases). This CDR3 is 15 amino acids long. V lost 0 bases to trimming and J lost 4 bases, with 12 bases between them. Germline values: CDR1 LGHDT, CDR2 YNNKEL (reference sequence). Written as DNA, the CDR3 is TGTGCCAGCAGCCAAGATGGATGGGGGGCCACTGAAGCTTTCTTT. Encoded protein: CASSQDGWGATEAFF.

The chain employs TRBV20-1 and TRBJ2-7, with 10 bases that match TRBD2. CDR1 DFQATT and CDR2 SNEGSKA come from the germline V gene (reference sequence). The trim removed 6 bases at V and 3 bases at J, leaving 5 bases unmatched. CDR3 size: 13 residues. The CDR3 nucleotides read TGCAGTGCCTGGACTAGCGGCTTCTACGAGCAGTACTTC. It translates to CSAWTSGFYEQYF.

The table lists this clonotype with a few counts. This chain connects TRBV7-9 to TRBJ1-4; possible D gene TRBD1, 6 bases. The CDR3 sequence is 16 residues long. The germline V and J ends were trimmed by 5 bases and 7 bases, with 20 bases remaining between them. CDR1 is SEHNR and CDR2 is FQNEAQ in the germline V gene (reference sequence). CDR3 region: CASSPRDAGDGEKLFF. The CDR3 nucleotides are TGTGCCAGCAGCCCTCGAGACGCAGGGGACGGTGAAAAACTGTTTTTT. Based on the CDR3 plus reference TRBV7-9 and TRBJ1-4, the full variable domain is DTGVSQNPRHKITKRGQNVTFRCDPISEHNRLYWYRQTLGQGPEFLTYFQNEAQLEKSRLLSDRFSAERPKGSFSTLEIQRTEQGDSAMYLCASSPRDAGDGEKLFFGSGTQLSVL.

The chain recombines TRBV20-1 with TRBJ1-3, with 7 bases that match TRBD1. Germline loops: CDR1 DFQATT, CDR2 SNEGSKA (reference sequence). CDR3 size: 15 residues. V shed 1 base and J 2 bases; nucleotides not matched to a gene: 5. The CDR3 reads CSARGGQGAGNTIYF. Written as DNA, the CDR3 is TGCAGTGCTAGAGGTGGGCAGGGGGCTGGAAACACCATATATTTT.

This clonotype was counted at least ten times. The chain recombines TRBV12-3 or TRBV12-4 with TRBJ1-1; the match to TRBD1 covers 7 bases. CDR3 length: 18 residues. After removal of 0 bases from V and 1 base from J, the junction contained 11 bases not matched to a gene. The CDR3 DNA reads TGTGCCAGCAGTTTAGCGTATCGTGTAGGGGGCGGGAACACTGAAGCTTTCTTT. This encodes CASSLAYRVGGGNTEAFF.

The V and J genes are TRBV15 and TRBJ2-1; D is possibly TRBD2 (7 bases). V lost 1 base to trimming and J lost 7 bases, with 17 bases between them. Germline V gene sequence: CDR1 LNHNV, CDR2 YYDKDF (reference sequence). This CDR3 is 16 amino acids long. CDR3 in amino acids: CATSRGGGALRNEQFF. For the CDR3, the DNA is TGTGCCACCAGCAGAGGGGGGGGGGCGTTAAGAAATGAGCAGTTCTTC.

The chain couples TRBV7-6 to TRBJ2-5, with 12 bases that match TRBD2. The CDR3 contains 15 residues. Germline-derived CDR1 and CDR2 are SGHVS and FNYEAQ. The trim removed 2 bases at V and 3 bases at J, leaving 1 base unmatched. The CDR3 loop reads CASSLLAGGEETQYF. The CDR3 bases are TGTGCCAGCAGCTTACTAGCGGGGGGGGAAGAGACCCAGTACTTC.

This chain uses TRBV6-1 with TRBJ1-2; 11 bases map to TRBD1. The CDR3 covers 15 residues. CDR1 MNHNS and CDR2 SASEGT come from the germline V gene. J gave up 8 bases and V 5 bases, and 10 bases lay outside the gene matches. The CDR3 spells CASSMDRGRGSGYTF. CDR3 nucleotide sequence: TGTGCCAGCAGTATGGACAGGGGGCGAGGATCCGGCTACACCTTC.

In this sample, this clonotype turned up a few times. V and J are TRBV7-3 and TRBJ2-7; tentative D call: TRBD2 (5 bases). Germline CDR1 is SGHTA and CDR2 is FQGTGA. V lost 2 bases and J lost 6, with 11 bases in between. This CDR3 is built from 13 residues. Here the CDR3 DNA reads TGTGCCAGCAGCTTACTGGGAGTCTCCGAGCAGTACTTC. Translating it yields CASSLLGVSEQYF. Using reference TRBV7-3 and TRBJ2-7 for the parts outside the CDR3, the full variable domain is GAGVSQTPSNKVTEKGKYVELRCDPISGHTALYWYRQSLGQGPEFLIYFQGTGAADDSGLPNDRFFAVRPEGSVSTLKIQRTERGDSAVYLCASSLLGVSEQYFGPGTRLTVT.

This clonotype showed up just a few times. A read error is likely, as this CDR3 ends without the conserved phenylalanine or tryptophan. V gene TRBV29-1 combines with J gene TRBJ2-5; D gene ambiguous. Germline values: CDR1 SQVTM, CDR2 ANQGSEA. There are 14 residues in the CDR3. V shed 0 bases and J shed 2 bases, with 10 bases lying between them. DNA of the CDR3: TGCAGCGTTGAAGATGGTCCAGGTCAAGAGACCCAGTACCTC. The encoded protein is CSVEDGPGQETQYL.

The rearrangement links TRBV3-1 to TRBJ1-6, with D hard to call. This CDR3 region has 13 residues. CDR1 LGHDT and CDR2 YNNKEL come from the germline V gene (reference sequence). Deletions cut 4 bases from V and 7 bases from J, with 8 bases between. CDR3 sequence reads: CASSPNGNSPLHF. The CDR3 DNA reads as TGTGCCAGCAGCCCAAACGGGAATTCACCCCTCCACTTT.

This chain uses TRBV12-3 or TRBV12-4 with TRBJ2-2, with D possibly matching TRBD1 (6 bases). This CDR3 has 15 residues. V was cut by 8 bases and J by 6 bases, with 19 bases left in between. As DNA, the CDR3 is TGTGCCAGCCGAACAGGGTATTCAGTTGCCGGGGAGCTGTTTTTT. It specifies CASRTGYSVAGELFF.

V is TRBV19 and J is TRBJ1-4, with D possibly TRBD1 on 5 matching bases. Germline loops: CDR1 LNHDA, CDR2 SQIVND (reference sequence). V lost 3 bases to trimming and J lost 5 bases, with 13 bases between them. The CDR3 runs to 15 residues. CDR3 in amino acids: CASSMWDGGNEKLFF. The CDR3 nucleotides are TGTGCCAGTAGTATGTGGGACGGAGGCAATGAAAAACTGTTTTTT.

This clonotype was picked up many times. The V call is TRBV20-1, the J call TRBJ2-3; TRBD2 agrees at 14 bases. CDR3 length: 17 amino acids. Trimming cost V 6 bases and J 0 bases; bases outside gene matches: 8. Germline loops: CDR1 DFQATT, CDR2 SNEGSKA (reference sequence). CDR3 nucleotide sequence: TGCAGTGCGAGTGGAGGGACTAGCGGGAGTAGCACAGATACGCAGTATTTT. This encodes CSASGGTSGSSTDTQYF.

The CDR3 loop reads CASSQRGYEKLFF. The DNA for the CDR3 is TGTGCCAGCAGCCAACGGGGGTATGAAAAACTGTTTTTT. This rearrangement joins TRBV3-1 to TRBJ1-4; a possible D gene is TRBD1 (5 bases). This CDR3 region has 13 residues. The V gene's germline CDR1 is LGHDT and CDR2 YNNKEL (reference sequence). The germline V and J ends were trimmed by 2 bases and 6 bases, with 7 bases remaining between them.

This chain connects TRBV11-2 to TRBJ2-6; D perhaps matches TRBD2 (5 bases). Trimming shortened V by 9 bases and J by 0 bases, and 12 bases separated the two germline ends. There are 15 residues in the CDR3. Germline V gene lookup returns CDR1 SGHAT and CDR2 FQNNGV. The DNA of the CDR3 is TGTGCCAGAGGTACGGGAAACTCTGGGGCCAACGTCCTGACTTTC. Its translation: CARGTGNSGANVLTF. The whole variable domain, filled in from reference TRBV11-2 and TRBJ2-6, reads EAGVAQSPRYKIIEKRQSVAFWCNPISGHATLYWYQQILGQGPKLLIQFQNNGVVDDSQLPKDRFSAERLKGVDSTLKIQPAKLEDSAVYLCARGTGNSGANVLTFGAGSRLTVL.

With respect to this clonotype: One base away lies a much larger clone, so this may be a sequencing read error. V usage is TRBV20-1 and J usage is TRBJ2-2; D not resolved. The CDR3 length is 15 residues. V gave up 3 bases and J gave up 6 bases, with 17 bases separating them. Germline values: CDR1 DFQATT, CDR2 SNEGSKA (reference sequence). CDR3 DNA: TGCAGTGCTAGGGGTGGTGGGGTTTACGCCGGGGAGCTGTTTTTT. Amino acids: CSARGGGVYAGELFF.

This clonotype was seen at least ten times. The gene calls are TRBV20-1 and TRBJ1-2, with TRBD1 matching 10 bases. From germline, CDR1 is DFQATT and CDR2 SNEGSKA (reference sequence). The CDR3 is made up of 12 amino acids. V lost 3 bases and J lost 6; bases outside the gene matches: 1. CDR3 bases: TGCAGTGCTAGGACAGGGGGCGATGGCTACACCTTC. The encoded protein is CSARTGGDGYTF.

This clonotype appeared a few times. This chain links TRBV19 with TRBJ1-2; D remains unclear. V lost 7 bases and J 4 bases, leaving 16 bases between the germline ends. The CDR3 length is 14 residues. Germline values: CDR1 LNHDA, CDR2 SQIVND (reference sequence). The CDR3 loop is CASTGDGGFYGYTF. CDR3 sequence (DNA): TGTGCCAGTACTGGGGATGGCGGCTTCTATGGCTACACCTTC.

This clonotype was detected many times. The chain carries TRBV3-1 and TRBJ2-3, with a weak D call TRBD1 (6 bases). V lost 7 bases, J lost 7 bases, and 15 bases lay in between. The CDR3 length is 13 residues. The germline V gene encodes CDR1 LGHDT and CDR2 YNNKEL (reference sequence). CDR3 bases: TGTGCCAGCACCCTAGGACAGAGCTATACGCAGTATTTT. Encoded protein: CASTLGQSYTQYF.

This clonotype was observed a handful of times. The CDR3, as DNA: TGTGCCAGCAGTGAAGCCTCCGCGGGGGTGGAGACCCAGTACTTC. It translates to CASSEASAGVETQYF. The chain uses TRBV6-1 and TRBJ2-5; 7 bases line up with TRBD2. The junction had 6 bases not matched to a gene; V was cut back by 0 bases and J by 5 bases. Germline V gene data show CDR1 as MNHNS and CDR2 as SASEGT. The CDR3 has 15 residues.

V is TRBV7-2 and J is TRBJ1-5; D is uncertain. CDR1 SGHTA and CDR2 FQGNSA come from the germline V gene. The CDR3 is 15 amino acids. V lost 4 bases to trimming and J lost 2 bases, with 12 bases between them. The DNA of the CDR3 is TGTGCCAGCAGCTCAGGACCCGTGCGCAATCAGCCCCAGCATTTT. The encoded protein is CASSSGPVRNQPQHF.

In its sample, this clonotype was seen many times. The J gene is TRBJ1-5, the V gene TRBV3-1; maybe TRBD1 (6 bases). V lost 2 bases to trimming and J lost 2 bases, with 7 bases between them. The CDR3 is 14 residues long. Per germline, CDR1 LGHDT and CDR2 YNNKEL (reference sequence). CDR3 DNA sequence: TGTGCCAGCAGCCAAAACAGGGGCAATCAGCCCCAGCATTTT. It encodes CASSQNRGNQPQHF.

The table lists this clonotype with many counts. The chain recombines TRBV20-1 with TRBJ2-5; D is possibly TRBD1 (6 bases). Germline V gene lookup returns CDR1 DFQATT and CDR2 SNEGSKA (reference sequence). V lost 6 bases and J 5 bases, leaving 22 bases between the germline ends. The CDR3 consists of 15 residues. Written as DNA, the CDR3 is TGCAGTGCGCCGATTCCTACAGGGAGAGGGGAGACCCAGTACTTC. Its translation is CSAPIPTGRGETQYF.

This clonotype has only a few counts. This chain joins TRBV15 and TRBJ1-5, with 10 bases that match TRBD1. Germline CDR1 reads LNHNV; CDR2 reads YYDKDF (reference sequence). The CDR3 sequence is 15 residues long. V dropped 2 bases and J dropped 6; count of bases not matched to a gene: 4. The DNA of the CDR3 is TGTGCCACCAGCAGACCGGGACAGGGGATTCAGCCCCAGCATTTT. As protein: CATSRPGQGIQPQHF.